This TCR beta chain was documented in a study of blood T cell repertoires in COVID-19. The wider study: Sources were T cells, B-cell-depleted T cells, or PBMCs; the material itself was cDNA or gDNA.

Authors' data handling: Using reference gene primer amplification, nucleated cell counts were estimated. Repertoires were generated with immunoSEQ multiplex PCR, while TCRdb's copy carries only in-frame clones and drops some. V and J calls and clone size come straight from that table; D and trimming were deduced from the DNA. The sample lists a few hundred thousand clones, approximately 85% occurring once. CDR3 length equals 15 residues. Trimming cost V 3 bases and J 6 bases, with 16 bases left between them. CDR1 and CDR2 (germline): LNHDA, SQIVND (reference sequence). The sample taken for sequencing was peripheral blood. This chain links TRBV19 with TRBJ2-3; tentatively, D is TRBD2 (7 bases). This sequence originates from a woman aged 70 to 79 with acute or convalescent COVID-19. The CDR3: CASSIWRGGMDTQYF. As DNA, the CDR3 is TGTGCCAGTAGTATTTGGAGGGGGGGCATGGATACGCAGTATTTT.